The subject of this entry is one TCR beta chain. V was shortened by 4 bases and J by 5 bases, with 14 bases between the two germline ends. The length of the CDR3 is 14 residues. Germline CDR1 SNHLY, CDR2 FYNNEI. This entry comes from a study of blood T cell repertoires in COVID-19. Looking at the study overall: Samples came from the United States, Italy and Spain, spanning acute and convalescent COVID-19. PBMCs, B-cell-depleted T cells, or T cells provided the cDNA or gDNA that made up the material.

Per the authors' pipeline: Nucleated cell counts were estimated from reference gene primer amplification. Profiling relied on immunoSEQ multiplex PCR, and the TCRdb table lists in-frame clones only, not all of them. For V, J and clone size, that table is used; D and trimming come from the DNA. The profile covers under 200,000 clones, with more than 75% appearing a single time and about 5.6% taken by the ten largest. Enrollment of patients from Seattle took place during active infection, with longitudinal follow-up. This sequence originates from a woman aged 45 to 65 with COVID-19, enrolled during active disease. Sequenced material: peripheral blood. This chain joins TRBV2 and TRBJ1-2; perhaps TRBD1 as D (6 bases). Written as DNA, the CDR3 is TGTGCCAGCAGTGGTGGGACATCGGAGTATGGCTACACCTTC. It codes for CASSGGTSEYGYTF.